This T cell receptor beta chain was profiled in a study of OX40 agonist ivuxolimab in advanced cancers. Trimming stripped 1 base from V and 4 bases from J, with 8 bases between. The germline gives CDR1 SGHVS, CDR2 FNYEAQ. This CDR3 has 14 amino acids. Data came from immunoSEQ multiplex PCR; TCRdb stores just in-frame clones and leaves some out. The table has about 83,000 clones, roughly 83% seen once. This TCR was recovered from an adult with an advanced solid tumor such as melanoma, head and neck, liver or kidney cancer. The rearrangement joins TRBV7-6 to TRBJ1-3, with D unclear. This material consisted of CD4+ or CD8+ T cells sorted from blood, taken in a trial of the OX40 agonist ivuxolimab. The CDR3 DNA reads as TGTGCCAGCAGCTTAGGGTCACAAGGAAACACCATATATTTT. Amino acids: CASSLGSQGNTIYF.